The clone carrying this TCR beta chain has only a few counts. The entry originates in a study of beta chain features in type 1 diabetes. Study at large: Over all samples combined, fewer than 130,000,000 sorted cells were examined.

As every portion of the isolated RNA was reverse transcribed, the sequencing read expressed TCRB transcripts. This table comes from immunoSEQ multiplex PCR, and its TCRdb copy is limited to in-frame clones, with some not included. The sample includes hundreds of thousands of clones, roughly 9.6% of them seen just once. With 0 bases removed from V and 1 base from J, the gap between germline ends came to 13 bases. Germline CDR1 is LNHDA and CDR2 is SQIVND (reference sequence). This CDR3 region has 17 residues. The origin of this receptor is a woman under 30 in good health. Specimen: naive CD4+ T cells from blood. V is TRBV19 and J is TRBJ1-5, with TRBD1 as a possible D gene (6 bases). CDR3 in DNA: TGTGCCAGTAGTATAGATGCCAGGGGTACAAGCAATCAGCCCCAGCATTTT. Its protein is CASSIDARGTSNQPQHF.